This entry is about one T cell receptor beta chain. In assigning cohorts, the study relied on participant-reported clinical history. Generated by immunoSEQ multiplex PCR, the TCRdb table keeps only in-frame clones and is missing some. The sample yields approximately 240,000 clones, 80% to 90% seen once. The sample originates from a study of blood T cell repertoires in COVID-19. Per germline, CDR1 SGHVS and CDR2 FQNEAQ. This CDR3 has 14 amino acids. V lost 1 base and J lost 3, with 6 bases in between. The sequence was obtained from a woman aged 18-29 years in a cohort exposed to, infected with or recovered from COVID-19 (not recorded which). V gene TRBV7-8 combines with J gene TRBJ1-4; the D gene is possibly TRBD1 (5 bases). Material: PBMCs or T cells enriched from blood (not recorded which). The CDR3 protein is CASSLVTANEKLFF. As DNA, the CDR3 is TGTGCCAGCAGCTTAGTGACAGCTAATGAAAAACTGTTTTTT.